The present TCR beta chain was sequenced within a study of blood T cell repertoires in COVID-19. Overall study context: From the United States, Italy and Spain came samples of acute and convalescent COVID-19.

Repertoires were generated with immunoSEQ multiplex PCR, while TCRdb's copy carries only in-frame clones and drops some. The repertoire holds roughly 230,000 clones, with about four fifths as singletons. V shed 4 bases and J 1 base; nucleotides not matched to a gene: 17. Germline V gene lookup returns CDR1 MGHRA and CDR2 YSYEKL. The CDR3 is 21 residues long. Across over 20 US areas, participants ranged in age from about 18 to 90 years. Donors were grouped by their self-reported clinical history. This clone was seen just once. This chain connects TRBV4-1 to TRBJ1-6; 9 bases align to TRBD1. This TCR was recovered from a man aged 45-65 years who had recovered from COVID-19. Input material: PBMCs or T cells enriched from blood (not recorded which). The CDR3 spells CASSPTTGTGQTMSYNSPLHF. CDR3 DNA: TGCGCCAGCAGCCCTACAACGGGGACAGGGCAAACAATGTCCTATAATTCACCCCTCCACTTT.